These 4 T cell receptor beta chains were all obtained from the same sample, sequenced in a study of blood T cell repertoires in COVID-19. Here immunoSEQ multiplex PCR was the method, and the copy in TCRdb shows in-frame clones only, minus some. This table holds 300,000 to 400,000 clones, about 88% found once. Source material: PBMCs or T cells enriched from blood (not recorded which). The receptors come from a woman aged 30 to 39 who had recovered from COVID-19.

J is TRBJ1-5 and V is TRBV6-6; D call uncertain. The length of the CDR3 is 14 residues. V shed 8 bases and J shed 1 base, with 12 bases lying between them. Germline V gene sequence: CDR1 MNHNY, CDR2 SVGAGI (reference sequence). The CDR3 DNA reads as TGTGCCAGCGAGTCGGTCCGAAGCAATCAGCCCCAGCATTTT. This gives the protein CASESVRSNQPQHF.

The rearrangement joins TRBV12-3 or TRBV12-4 to TRBJ1-2; D is undetermined. Trimming pared 7 bases from V and 5 bases from J, leaving 14 bases between. This CDR3 has 13 residues. The CDR3 bases are TGTGCCAGCATGGTCCACGGAGGGTATGGCTACACCTTC. Translating it yields CASMVHGGYGYTF.

This chain joins TRBV19 and TRBJ1-3; D possibly corresponds to TRBD1 (5 bases). V shed 3 bases and J shed 2 bases, with 8 bases lying between them. The CDR3 loop spans 14 amino acids. Germline CDR1 LNHDA, CDR2 SQIVND (reference sequence). In nucleotides, the CDR3 is TGTGCCAGTAGTATGGCGGGGGCTGGAAACACCATATATTTT. Translation gives CASSMAGAGNTIYF.

The V and J genes are TRBV6-5 and TRBJ1-3; 7 bases are shared with TRBD1. The CDR3 length is 15 residues. Germline CDR1 reads MNHEY; CDR2 reads SVGAGI. With 4 bases clipped from V and 4 bases from J, the junction kept 7 bases outside the gene matches. CDR3 in amino acids: CASSFSGQAGNTIYF. CDR3 nucleotide sequence: TGTGCCAGCAGTTTCTCCGGACAGGCCGGAAACACCATATATTTT.